These 28 T cell receptor beta chains share one sample of origin, sequenced in a study of T cell changes during pregnancy in multiple sclerosis. Repertoires were generated with immunoSEQ multiplex PCR, while TCRdb's copy carries only in-frame clones and drops some. Seen here are tens of thousands of clones, around 94% observed once, and the top ten hold about 2%. The starting material was peripheral blood, obtained after pregnancy. The receptors were gathered from a female donor with multiple sclerosis, enrolled in a pregnancy study.

This clone has just one count. V gene TRBV5-1 combines with J gene TRBJ2-5, with D perhaps TRBD1 (5 bases). Trimming removed 3 bases at V and 5 bases at J, with 11 bases between. Germline CDR1 reads SGHRS; CDR2 reads YFSETQ. This CDR3 has 13 amino acids. Here the CDR3 DNA reads TGCGCCAGCAGCTCACAGGTACTGGAGACCCAGTACTTC. It codes for CASSSQVLETQYF.

This clone occurred once. This chain connects TRBV27 to TRBJ2-2, with 9 bases lining up with TRBD1. V shed 2 bases and J 3 bases; nucleotides not matched to a gene: 16. Germline values: CDR1 MNHEY, CDR2 SMNVEV (reference sequence). The CDR3 has 20 residues. The chain's CDR3 is CASSLIFGTGYESDTGELFF. The CDR3 DNA sequence: TGTGCCAGCAGTTTAATCTTTGGGACAGGGTATGAGTCGGACACCGGGGAGCTGTTTTTT.

This chain links TRBV10-2 with TRBJ2-5, with a possible D match to TRBD1 (5 bases). V was pared by 3 bases and J by 9 bases, with 14 bases between. Germline V CDR1 and CDR2: WSHSY, SAAADI. This CDR3 is 13 amino acids long. CDR3 sequence: CASSEWSLGAQYF. The CDR3 DNA follows: TGCGCCAGCAGTGAATGGAGCCTAGGGGCCCAGTACTTC.

This clone was detected only once. The chain combines TRBV29-1 with TRBJ1-2; no reliable D call. Germline V gene lookup returns CDR1 SQVTM and CDR2 ANQGSEA. The CDR3 runs to 13 residues. Trimming stripped 3 bases from V and 2 bases from J, with 10 bases between. The chain's CDR3 is CSVDRLGNYGYTF. The CDR3 coding sequence is TGCAGCGTTGACAGGCTCGGAAACTATGGCTACACCTTC.

The chain couples TRBV19 to TRBJ2-3; D perhaps matches TRBD2 (6 bases). Germline V CDR1 and CDR2: LNHDA, SQIVND (reference sequence). V was pared by 5 bases and J by 9 bases, with 18 bases between. The CDR3 totals 14 residues. The CDR3 coding sequence is TGTGCCAGTAGTCCGGAGACTAGATGGGGGACGCAGTATTTT. This gives the protein CASSPETRWGTQYF.

V is TRBV4-1 and J is TRBJ1-1; D not resolved. The length of the CDR3 is 14 residues. Trimming removed 1 base at V and 1 base at J, with 7 bases between. CDR1 is MGHRA, CDR2 YSYEKL, per germline. DNA for the CDR3: TGCGCCAGCAGCCAAGGTGGCAGGAACACTGAAGCTTTCTTT. It codes for CASSQGGRNTEAFF.

The chain joins TRBV25-1 to TRBJ2-7; D unresolved. Germline CDR1 reads MGHDK; CDR2 reads SYGVNS. V lost 7 bases to trimming and J lost 9 bases, with 13 bases between them. This CDR3 has 11 residues. Here the CDR3 reads CASTTPSGQYF. The CDR3 DNA reads as TGTGCCAGCACCACCCCCTCCGGGCAGTACTTC.

This chain connects TRBV9 to TRBJ1-1; maybe TRBD1 (6 bases). The V end lost 3 bases, the J end lost 4 bases, and 16 bases lay between the germline ends. Germline-derived CDR1 and CDR2 are SGDLS and YYNGEE. CDR3 size: 15 residues. The CDR3 region has the DNA TGTGCCAGCAGCGGGATACAGGGTGGCGTCACTGAAGCTTTCTTT. Its translation: CASSGIQGGVTEAFF.

The rearrangement uses TRBV4-3 and TRBJ1-1; no reliable D call. Deletions cut 1 base from V and 5 bases from J, with 14 bases between. Germline V gene sequence: CDR1 LGHNA, CDR2 YSLEER. The CDR3 has 15 amino acids. The CDR3: CASSQVARGGTEAFF. CDR3 sequence (DNA): TGCGCCAGCAGCCAAGTAGCCAGAGGAGGTACTGAAGCTTTCTTT.

The chain is built from TRBV5-6 and TRBJ2-7; no reliable D call. V lost 2 bases, J lost 9 bases, and 12 bases lay in between. The CDR3 runs to 12 residues. Per germline, CDR1 SGHDT and CDR2 YYEEEE. The CDR3 here is CASSFSGYGQYF. The CDR3 DNA follows: TGTGCCAGCAGCTTTTCAGGTTATGGGCAGTACTTC.

The chain joins TRBV4-1 to TRBJ2-7, with 12 bases lining up with TRBD1. J gave up 9 bases and V 8 bases, and 11 bases lay outside the gene matches. The CDR3 runs to 14 residues. Germline assignment: CDR1 MGHRA and CDR2 YSYEKL. CDR3 sequence (DNA): TGCGCCAGCGGACCCGGGACAGGGGGCTTGGGGCAGTACTTC. Its protein product is CASGPGTGGLGQYF.

This clone was observed once. The chain carries TRBV6-6 and TRBJ1-6; maybe TRBD1 (5 bases). Trimming took 5 bases from V and 9 from J, leaving 14 bases between them. Per germline, CDR1 MNHNY and CDR2 SVGAGI (reference sequence). CDR3 length: 14 residues. The CDR3 coding sequence is TGTGCCAGCAGTCCAGCGGGGGGAGGTTCACCCCTCCACTTT. Translated: CASSPAGGGSPLHF.

This rearrangement joins TRBV29-1 to TRBJ1-2; no clear D. Germline CDR1 and CDR2: SQVTM and ANQGSEA. CDR3 length equals 14 residues. V was trimmed by 3 bases and J by 0 bases, leaving 11 bases between them. The CDR3: CSVDPLEANYGYTF. The CDR3 nucleotides read TGCAGCGTTGACCCCCTAGAGGCTAACTATGGCTACACCTTC.

The chain uses TRBV7-8 and TRBJ1-2; unclear D gene. Germline-derived CDR1 and CDR2 are SGHVS and FQNEAQ. CDR3 length equals 12 residues. Trimming took 5 bases from V and 4 from J, leaving 8 bases between them. CDR3 DNA sequence: TGTGCCAGCAGCCCCCAATTCTATGGCTACACCTTC. Protein product: CASSPQFYGYTF. Complete variable domain (other parts from reference TRBV7-8 and TRBJ1-2): GAGVSQSPRYKVAKRGQDVALRCDPISGHVSLFWYQQALGQGPEFLTYFQNEAQLDKSGLPSDRFFAERPEGSVSTLKIQRTQQEDSAVYLCASSPQFYGYTFGSGTRLTVV.

V usage is TRBV11-2 and J usage is TRBJ1-5; D is unresolved. This CDR3 spans 13 amino acids. The germline V gene has CDR1 SGHAT and CDR2 FQNNGV. V dropped 5 bases and J dropped 2 bases, with 7 bases sitting between them. The CDR3 loop is CASSPGGNQPQHF. The CDR3 DNA follows: TGTGCCAGCAGCCCCGGGGGCAATCAGCCCCAGCATTTT. Variable domain in full (rest from reference TRBV11-2 and TRBJ1-5): EAGVAQSPRYKIIEKRQSVAFWCNPISGHATLYWYQQILGQGPKLLIQFQNNGVVDDSQLPKDRFSAERLKGVDSTLKIQPAKLEDSAVYLCASSPGGNQPQHFGDGTRLSIL.

This clone showed up just once. V is TRBV19 and J is TRBJ1-5; D call uncertain. In germline, CDR1 is LNHDA, CDR2 SQIVND (reference sequence). The CDR3 runs to 16 residues. Deletions cut 0 bases from V and 0 bases from J, with 9 bases between. CDR3: CASSIDHQNSNQPQHF. Written as DNA, the CDR3 is TGTGCCAGTAGTATAGATCATCAGAATAGCAATCAGCCCCAGCATTTT.

V gene TRBV2 combines with J gene TRBJ1-2; no reliable D call. CDR1 SNHLY and CDR2 FYNNEI come from the germline V gene. The CDR3 contains 14 residues. Deletions cut 4 bases from V and 1 base from J, with 10 bases between. The CDR3: CASSAHGDNYGYTF. CDR3 nucleotides: TGTGCCAGCAGTGCCCATGGAGATAACTATGGCTACACCTTC.

The chain links TRBV9 to TRBJ2-2; 9 bases are shared with TRBD2. Germline V gives CDR1 SGDLS, CDR2 YYNGEE. This CDR3 region has 17 residues. V trimming: 3 bases; J trimming: 4 bases; junction bases outside the gene matches: 10. The CDR3, as DNA: TGTGCCAGCAGCGGTGGGGGCGGGGGGGCCTTCACCGGGGAGCTGTTTTTT. Residues: CASSGGGGGAFTGELFF. Together with reference TRBV9 and TRBJ2-2, the CDR3 gives the full variable domain: DSGVTQTPKHLITATGQRVTLRCSPRSGDLSVYWYQQSLDQGLQFLIQYYNGEERAKGNILERFSAQQFPDLHSELNLSSLELGDSALYFCASSGGGGGAFTGELFFGEGSRLTVL.

The J gene is TRBJ1-1, the V gene TRBV11-1; D gene ambiguous. The V and J ends lost 4 bases and 3 bases respectively, with 18 bases between them. Per the germline V gene, CDR1 is SGHAT and CDR2 is FQDESV (reference sequence). The CDR3 covers 16 residues. This chain's CDR3 is CASSYPPGYDHTEAFF. The CDR3 bases are TGTGCCAGCAGCTACCCACCGGGATATGACCACACTGAAGCTTTCTTT.

The CDR3 DNA sequence: TGCAGTCATCTCTCCTTGACAGGGAGGACTGAAGCTTTCTTT. Protein: CSHLSLTGRTEAFF. The chain recombines TRBV29-1 with TRBJ1-1; 7 bases are a match to TRBD1. The CDR3 extends over 14 amino acids. Germline V gives CDR1 SQVTM, CDR2 ANQGSEA.

The chain recombines TRBV29-1 with TRBJ2-7, with 9 bases aligning to TRBD2. This CDR3 contains 15 residues. Germline CDR1 reads SQVTM; CDR2 reads ANQGSEA. V trimming: 6 bases; J trimming: 0 bases; junction bases outside the gene matches: 9. In nucleotides, the CDR3 is TGCAGCGTCACCCGAGGTAGCGGGAGCTCCTACGAGCAGTACTTC. Translating it yields CSVTRGSGSSYEQYF.

J is TRBJ2-3 and V is TRBV6-4; D may be TRBD2 (5 bases). The CDR3 is made up of 15 amino acids. Germline CDR1 reads MRHNA; CDR2 reads SNTAGT. V was trimmed by 2 bases and J by 4 bases, leaving 13 bases between them. The CDR3 spells CASSDLVAGADTQYF. CDR3 DNA: TGTGCCAGCAGTGACCTCGTCGCGGGTGCAGATACGCAGTATTTT.

The V call is TRBV18, the J call TRBJ2-3; 10 bases align to TRBD2. The V segment lost 5 bases and the J segment 0 bases; nucleotides outside the gene matches: 5. Germline V gene data show CDR1 as KGHSH and CDR2 as LQKENI. This CDR3 comprises 16 residues. CDR3 coding DNA: TGTGCCAGCTCAGCTATACTAGCGGGAAGCACAGATACGCAGTATTTT. Residues: CASSAILAGSTDTQYF.

This clone was seen a single time. The rearrangement links TRBV18 to TRBJ2-3; TRBD1 agrees at 8 bases. Unmatched junction bases numbered 3, after V lost 1 base and J lost 6 bases. Germline CDR1 reads KGHSH; CDR2 reads LQKENI. The CDR3 contains 14 residues. This chain's CDR3 is CASSPRQGMDTQYF. The CDR3 nucleotides are TGTGCCAGCTCACCACGACAGGGGATGGATACGCAGTATTTT.

The chain recombines TRBV11-3 with TRBJ2-5; tentatively, D is TRBD1 (7 bases). There are 13 residues in the CDR3. Deletions cut 5 bases from V and 5 bases from J, with 12 bases between. Germline V CDR1 and CDR2: SGHNT, YENEEA. CDR3 amino acids: CASSLRGEETQYF. CDR3 in DNA: TGTGCCAGCAGCCTCAGGGGGGAGGAGACCCAGTACTTC.

The chain links TRBV5-1 to TRBJ1-2; TRBD1 is a possible D gene (5 bases). The length of the CDR3 is 14 residues. V shed 0 bases and J shed 4 bases, with 10 bases lying between them. Germline CDR1 SGHRS, CDR2 YFSETQ. The DNA for the CDR3 is TGCGCCAGCAGCTTGGGACAGCCTAGCTATGGCTACACCTTC. Translated: CASSLGQPSYGYTF. Combining the CDR3 with reference TRBV5-1 and TRBJ1-2 gives the whole variable domain KAGVTQTPRYLIKTRGQQVTLSCSPISGHRSVSWYQQTPGQGLQFLFEYFSETQRNKGNFPGRFSGRQFSNSRSEMNVSTLELGDSALYLCASSLGQPSYGYTFGSGTRLTVV.

V and J are TRBV25-1 and TRBJ1-1; possibly TRBD1 for D (5 bases). This CDR3 comprises 18 residues. With 2 bases removed from V and 0 bases from J, the gap between germline ends came to 19 bases. Germline V gives CDR1 MGHDK, CDR2 SYGVNS. The CDR3 sequence: CASSEMAGEYVMNTEAFF. CDR3 sequence (DNA): TGTGCCAGCAGTGAAATGGCGGGGGAATATGTGATGAACACTGAAGCTTTCTTT.

The chain employs TRBV7-6 and TRBJ1-1; the D is unclear. This CDR3 region has 13 residues. Germline V gene data show CDR1 as SGHVS and CDR2 as FNYEAQ. Between the trimmed V and J ends, which lost 2 bases and 4 bases, there was a span of 8 bases. The CDR3 coding sequence is TGTGCCAGCAGCTTACAGGTGACCACTGAAGCTTTCTTT. Amino acids: CASSLQVTTEAFF.